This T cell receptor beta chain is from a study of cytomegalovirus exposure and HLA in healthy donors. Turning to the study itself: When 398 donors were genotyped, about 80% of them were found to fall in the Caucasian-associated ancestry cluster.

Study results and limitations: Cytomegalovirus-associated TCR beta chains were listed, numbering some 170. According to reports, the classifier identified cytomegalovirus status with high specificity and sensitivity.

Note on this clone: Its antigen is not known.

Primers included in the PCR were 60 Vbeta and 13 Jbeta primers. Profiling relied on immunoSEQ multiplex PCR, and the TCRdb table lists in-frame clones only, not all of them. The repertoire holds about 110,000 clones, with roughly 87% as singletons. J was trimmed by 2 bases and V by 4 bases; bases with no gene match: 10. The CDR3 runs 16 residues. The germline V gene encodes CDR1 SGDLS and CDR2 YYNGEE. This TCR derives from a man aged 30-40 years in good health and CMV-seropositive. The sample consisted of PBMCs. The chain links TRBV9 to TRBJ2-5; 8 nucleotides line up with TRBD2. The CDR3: CASSPGGAGVQETQYF. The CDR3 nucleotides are TGTGCCAGCAGCCCGGGGGGGGCGGGAGTACAAGAGACCCAGTACTTC.